A selection of T cell receptor beta chains follows, all from one sample in a study of blood T cell repertoires in COVID-19. TCRdb's table, derived via immunoSEQ multiplex PCR, lists solely in-frame clones and lacks some. The repertoire has around 270,000 clones, about 88% of them found once; the top ten carry roughly 4%. The specimen was peripheral blood. The receptors shown here come from a man between 60 and 75 years old who had recovered from COVID-19. The CDR3 runs from the conserved cysteine through the conserved F or W. A D gene is named only where the DNA matches it firmly. Clone sizes are given selectively: once, few, many, or a class where the clone is expanded.

J: TRBJ2-2; size: NA; V: TRBV5-1; D: TRBD1; CDR3: CASSLGQGNGELFF; DNA: TGCGCCAGCAGCTTGGGACAGGGCAACGGGGAGCTGTTTTTT
J: TRBJ2-2; size: few; V: TRBV7-2; D: TRBD1; CDR3: CASSVTGVGFTGELFF; DNA: TGTGCCAGCAGCGTCACAGGGGTAGGGTTTACCGGGGAGCTGTTTTTT
J: TRBJ1-5; size: once; V: TRBV19; D: TRBD1; CDR3: CASTSGQGGDSNQPQHF; DNA: TGTGCCAGTACCTCGGGACAGGGAGGGGATAGCAATCAGCCCCAGCATTTT
J: TRBJ1-1; size: NA; V: TRBV11-2; D: NA; CDR3: CASSLGGVNTEAFF; DNA: TGTGCCAGCAGCTTAGGAGGAGTTAACACTGAAGCTTTCTTT
J: TRBJ1-5; size: NA; V: TRBV7-9; D: NA; CDR3: CASSPGTGENQPQHF; DNA: TGTGCCAGCAGCCCAGGGACTGGTGAAAATCAGCCCCAGCATTTT
J: TRBJ2-4; size: NA; V: TRBV6-5; D: NA; CDR3: CASMTGGLGKNIQYF; DNA: TGTGCCAGCATGACAGGAGGCTTAGGCAAAAACATTCAGTACTTC
J: TRBJ2-1; size: few; V: TRBV27; D: TRBD1; CDR3: CASSPRGQTNNEQFF; DNA: TGTGCCAGCAGTCCCAGGGGACAGACCAACAATGAGCAGTTCTTC
J: TRBJ1-4; size: NA; V: TRBV3-1/TRBV3-2; D: NA; CDR3: CASSQANLNTGGLFF; DNA: TGTGCCAGCAGCCAAGCCAATCTCAACACGGGTGGACTGTTTTTT
J: TRBJ2-6; size: NA; V: TRBV19; D: TRBD1; CDR3: CASSMLRGPNSGANVLTF; DNA: TGTGCCAGTAGTATGTTAAGGGGGCCGAACTCTGGGGCCAACGTCCTGACTTTC
J: TRBJ2-7; size: NA; V: TRBV3-1/TRBV3-2; D: TRBD1; CDR3: CASSLRSGQSYEQYF; DNA: TGTGCCAGCAGCCTCCGCTCGGGACAGTCCTACGAGCAGTACTTC
J: TRBJ1-6; size: NA; V: TRBV19; D: NA; CDR3: CASRTGGDRNSPLHF; DNA: TGTGCCAGCCGCACGGGGGGGGACCGCAACTCACCCCTCCACTTT
J: TRBJ2-7; size: few; V: TRBV4-2; D: NA; CDR3: CASSDSLTEPFSEQYF; DNA: TGTGCCAGCAGCGATTCCTTGACAGAGCCTTTTTCCGAGCAGTACTTC
J: TRBJ2-7; size: NA; V: TRBV5-4; D: NA; CDR3: CASSLQGGLRDEQYF; DNA: TGTGCCAGCAGCTTACAGGGGGGGCTTAGGGACGAGCAGTACTTC
J: TRBJ2-3; size: NA; V: TRBV9; D: TRBD2; CDR3: CASSVGLAASTDTQYF; DNA: TGTGCCAGCAGCGTAGGCCTAGCGGCGAGCACAGATACGCAGTATTTT
J: TRBJ2-3; size: many; V: TRBV6-4; D: TRBD2; CDR3: CASSSGGSTDTQYF; DNA: TGTGCCAGCAGTAGCGGGGGGAGCACAGATACGCAGTATTTT
J: TRBJ2-7; size: NA; V: TRBV9; D: NA; CDR3: CASSVGTLSYEQYF; DNA: TGTGCCAGCAGCGTAGGGACACTCTCCTACGAGCAGTACTTC
J: TRBJ2-3; size: NA; V: TRBV6-2/TRBV6-3; D: TRBD1; CDR3: CASSGWTGTGTDTQYF; DNA: TGTGCCAGCAGTGGATGGACAGGGACCGGCACAGATACGCAGTATTTT
J: TRBJ1-1; size: NA; V: TRBV6-2/TRBV6-3; D: NA; CDR3: CASSYLGLGTEAFF; DNA: TGTGCCAGCAGTTACTTGGGGCTGGGGACTGAAGCTTTCTTT
J: TRBJ1-3; size: NA; V: TRBV5-1; D: TRBD1; CDR3: CASSSTTGTSGNTIYF; DNA: TGCGCCAGCAGCTCAACGACAGGGACATCTGGAAACACCATATATTTT
J: TRBJ2-1; size: NA; V: TRBV5-6; D: NA; CDR3: CASSLGLGAGPSSYNEQFF; DNA: TGTGCCAGCAGCTTGGGTTTGGGTGCGGGGCCGAGCTCCTACAATGAGCAGTTCTTC
J: TRBJ2-4; size: NA; V: TRBV7-2; D: TRBD2; CDR3: CASSLALAGGPQGNIQYF; DNA: TGTGCCAGCAGCTTAGCGCTAGCGGGGGGGCCTCAGGGGAACATTCAGTACTTC
J: TRBJ1-4; size: NA; V: TRBV12-3/TRBV12-4; D: NA; CDR3: CASSFREKLFF; DNA: TGTGCCAGCAGCTTCAGGGAAAAACTGTTTTTT
J: TRBJ1-4; size: NA; V: TRBV5-6; D: NA; CDR3: CASSLGQQPLFF; DNA: TGTGCCAGCAGCCTCGGACAGCAACCCCTGTTTTTT
J: TRBJ2-7; size: NA; V: TRBV6-2/TRBV6-3; D: TRBD1; CDR3: CASSYVGQGHEQYF; DNA: TGTGCCAGCAGTTACGTTGGACAGGGACACGAGCAGTACTTC
J: TRBJ2-6; size: NA; V: TRBV6-1; D: TRBD1; CDR3: CASSEVQGAPGANVLTF; DNA: TGTGCCAGCAGTGAAGTGCAGGGGGCCCCTGGGGCCAACGTCCTGACTTTC
J: TRBJ2-3; size: few; V: TRBV29-1; D: NA; CDR3: CSVQTRGTDTQYF; DNA: TGCAGCGTCCAAACGAGGGGCACAGATACGCAGTATTTT
J: TRBJ2-1; size: NA; V: TRBV5-1; D: TRBD2; CDR3: CASSLLAASSYNEQFF; DNA: TGCGCCAGCAGCTTACTAGCGGCCTCTTCCTACAATGAGCAGTTCTTC
J: TRBJ1-6; size: NA; V: TRBV7-3; D: NA; CDR3: CASSLTFEGLNSPLHF; DNA: TGTGCCAGCAGCTTAACGTTCGAGGGCCTCAATTCACCCCTCCACTTT
J: TRBJ1-5; size: NA; V: TRBV27; D: NA; CDR3: CASIIIQASSPQHF; DNA: TGTGCCAGCATCATTATCCAAGCCTCTTCGCCCCAGCATTTT
J: TRBJ2-3; size: NA; V: TRBV5-3; D: TRBD1; CDR3: CARSWEDRGDTQYF; DNA: TGTGCCAGAAGCTGGGAGGACAGGGGAGATACGCAGTATTTT
J: TRBJ2-1; size: NA; V: TRBV7-7; D: NA; CDR3: CASSLKTVSSYNEQFF; DNA: TGTGCTAGCAGCTTAAAAACGGTGAGCTCCTACAATGAGCAGTTCTTC